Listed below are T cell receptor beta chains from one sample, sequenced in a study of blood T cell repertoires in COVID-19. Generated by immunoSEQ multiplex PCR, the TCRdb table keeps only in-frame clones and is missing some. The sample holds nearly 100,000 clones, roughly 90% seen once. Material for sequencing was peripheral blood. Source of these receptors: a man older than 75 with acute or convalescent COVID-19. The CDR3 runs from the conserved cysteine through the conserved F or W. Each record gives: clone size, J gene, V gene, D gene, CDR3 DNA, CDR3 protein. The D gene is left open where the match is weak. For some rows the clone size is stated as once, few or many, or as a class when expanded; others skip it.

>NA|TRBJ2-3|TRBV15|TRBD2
TGTGCCACCAGCAGAGATCCCCACGGGAGGGCCAGGGAAGATACGCAGTATTTT
CATSRDPHGRAREDTQYF
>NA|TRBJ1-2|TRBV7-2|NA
TGTGCCAGCAGTTCCGACTGGAACTATGGCTACACCTTC
CASSSDWNYGYTF
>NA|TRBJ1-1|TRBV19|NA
TGTGCCAGTAGTATCGCCGGTCGAGCTTTCTTT
CASSIAGRAFF
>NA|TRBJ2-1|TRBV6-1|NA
TGTGCCAGCAGTGAATCGCCAGCGCTTTACAATGAGCAGTTCTTC
CASSESPALYNEQFF
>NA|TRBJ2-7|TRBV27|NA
TGTGCCAGCAGTAAGACTAGTTACGAGCAGTACTTC
CASSKTSYEQYF
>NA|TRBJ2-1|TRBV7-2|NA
TGTGCCAGCAGCTTAAAGACTAGTTTTTTGGAGCAGTTCTTC
CASSLKTSFLEQFF
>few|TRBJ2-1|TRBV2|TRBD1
TGTGCCAGCAGTGCTGACAGGGGGCGATCGGATGAGCAGTTCTTC
CASSADRGRSDEQFF
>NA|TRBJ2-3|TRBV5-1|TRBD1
TGCGCCAGCGCACGGGCTTTGGGACAGGGCACAGATACGCAGTATTTT
CASARALGQGTDTQYF
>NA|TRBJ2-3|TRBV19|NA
TGTGCCAGTAGTATGGCCCCAGGGGGGTCTAGCACAGATACGCAGTATTTT
CASSMAPGGSSTDTQYF
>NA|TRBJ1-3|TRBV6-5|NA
TGTGTCAGCAGTTACAACGCGGGAATGGGAAACACCATATATTTT
CVSSYNAGMGNTIYF
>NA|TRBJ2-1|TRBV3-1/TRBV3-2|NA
TGTGCCAGCAGTTCCCTAGTGCGTGGCCCGAATGAGCAGTTCTTC
CASSSLVRGPNEQFF
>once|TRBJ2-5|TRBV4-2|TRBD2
TGTGCCAGCAGCCAAGATACCTCAGCGGGAGGAGGTGAGACCCAGTACTTC
CASSQDTSAGGGETQYF
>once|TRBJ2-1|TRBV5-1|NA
TGCGCCAGCAGCTTGGCCGGTAACAATGAGCAGTTCTTC
CASSLAGNNEQFF
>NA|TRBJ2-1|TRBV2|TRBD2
TGTGCCAGCAGGGGGACTAGCGGGAATAATGAGCAGTTCTTC
CASRGTSGNNEQFF
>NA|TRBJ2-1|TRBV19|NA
TGTGCCAGTAGCCGGGAACACATGAGCTCCTACAATGAGCAGTTCTTC
CASSREHMSSYNEQFF
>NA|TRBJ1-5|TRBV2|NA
TGTGCCAGCAAGGGGGATAGCAATCAGCCCCAGCATTTT
CASKGDSNQPQHF
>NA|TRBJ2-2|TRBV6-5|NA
TGTGCCAGCAGTCCCCTACAGGGCGGCACCGGGGAGCTGTTTTTT
CASSPLQGGTGELFF
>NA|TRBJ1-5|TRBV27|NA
TGTGCCAGCAGCTCCCAGGGTACAAGCAATCAGCCCCAGCATTTT
CASSSQGTSNQPQHF
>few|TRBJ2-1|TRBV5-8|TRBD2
TGTGCCAGCAGCTTGTTTTACGGGAGGGCCGGGTCCTACAATGAGCAGTTCTTC
CASSLFYGRAGSYNEQFF
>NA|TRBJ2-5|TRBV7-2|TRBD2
TGTGCCAGCAGCATTAGCGGGGACCAAGAGACCCAGTACTTC
CASSISGDQETQYF
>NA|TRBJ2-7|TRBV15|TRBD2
TGTGCCACCAGCAGAGGCCTAGCGGGAGATCGGGAGCAGTACTTC
CATSRGLAGDREQYF
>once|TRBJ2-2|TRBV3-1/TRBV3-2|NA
TGTGCCAGCAGCTTCGGCACTAATGCGAACACCGGGGAGCTGTTTTTT
CASSFGTNANTGELFF
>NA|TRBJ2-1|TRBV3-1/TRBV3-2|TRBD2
TGTGCCAGCAGTCAAATCACTAGCGGGAGTTCCTACAATGAGCAGTTCTTC
CASSQITSGSSYNEQFF
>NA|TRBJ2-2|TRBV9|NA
TGTGCCAGCAGCTATTACCAGGGCACCGGGGAGCTGTTTTTT
CASSYYQGTGELFF
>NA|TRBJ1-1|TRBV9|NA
TGTGCCAGCAGCGTCCACGGGAACACTGAAGCTTTCTTT
CASSVHGNTEAFF
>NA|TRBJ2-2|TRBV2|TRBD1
TGTGCCAGCAGGGGACAGGGGGTTACCGGGGAGCTGTTTTTT
CASRGQGVTGELFF
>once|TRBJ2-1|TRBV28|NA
TGTGCCAGCAGTCGTCACAGGGCGAGCTCCTACAATGAGCAGTTCTTC
CASSRHRASSYNEQFF
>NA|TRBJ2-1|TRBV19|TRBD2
TGTGCCAGTAGGGCCGTAGGGGGACTAGCGTACGAGCAGTTCTTC
CASRAVGGLAYEQFF
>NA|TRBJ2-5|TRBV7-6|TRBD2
TGTGCCAGCAGCCACAAGGGACTAGCGGAAAACCAAGAGACCCAGTACTTC
CASSHKGLAENQETQYF
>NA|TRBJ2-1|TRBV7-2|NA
TGTGCCAGCAGCTCGTCTAGCAACAATGAGCAGTTCTTC
CASSSSSNNEQFF
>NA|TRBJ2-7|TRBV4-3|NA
TGCGCCAGCAGCCAAGTTAAGAGATCCGACGAGCAGTACTTC
CASSQVKRSDEQYF
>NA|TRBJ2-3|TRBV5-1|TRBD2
TGCGCCAGCAGCTTGGGTGGTAGCGGGAGCGCAGATACGCAGTATTTT
CASSLGGSGSADTQYF
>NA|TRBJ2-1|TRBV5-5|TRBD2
TGTGCCAGCAGCTTAGGACTAGCGGGCTACAATGAGCAGTTCTTC
CASSLGLAGYNEQFF
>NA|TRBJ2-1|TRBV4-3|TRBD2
TGCGCCAGCAGCCCCCATGTGGGTGCCGTGGGGGGGTCCTACAATGAGCAGTTCTTC
CASSPHVGAVGGSYNEQFF
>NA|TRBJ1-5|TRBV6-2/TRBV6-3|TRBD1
TGTGCCAGCAGTTCCTCCCGGACAGGGCTCGGGAGCAATCAGCCCCAGCATTTT
CASSSSRTGLGSNQPQHF
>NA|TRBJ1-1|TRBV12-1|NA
TGTGCCAGCAGCTCGCCCGGACAGGGGGGAACTGAAGCTTTCTTT
CASSSPGQGGTEAFF
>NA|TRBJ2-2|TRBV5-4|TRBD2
TGTGCCAGCAGTTTGGGACTAGCGGTTAACACCGGGGAGCTGTTTTTT
CASSLGLAVNTGELFF
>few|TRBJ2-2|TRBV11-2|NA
TGTGCCAGCAGCTTACAAACATCCGGGGAGCTGTTTTTT
CASSLQTSGELFF
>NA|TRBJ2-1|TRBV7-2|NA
TGTGCCACCAGTGGAGGAATTGAGCAGTTCTTC
CATSGGIEQFF
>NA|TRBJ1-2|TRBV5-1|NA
TGCGCCAGCAGCTTGGACGGGGGGACTAACTATGGCTACACCTTC
CASSLDGGTNYGYTF